This TCR beta chain was sequenced in a study of blood T cell repertoires in COVID-19 (TCRdb year 2020). For context, the study as a whole: The collaborator samples originated in the United States, Italy and Spain and spanned the acute and convalescent phases of COVID-19. The prospective study material was composed of cDNA or gDNA derived from T cells, B-cell-depleted T cells, or PBMCs. Deeply sampled blood TCRbeta repertoires from subjects exposed to, actively infected with, or recovered from COVID-19 were included in the dataset. The repertoires were made available in a free public database intended to serve as a resource for research on the immune response to SARS-CoV-2. Samples came from the ongoing ImmuneRACE study (first 160 participants) plus 1,254 subjects from 6 global collaborators. Sample metadata almost always included a de-identified subject ID, COVID-19 status, age in years and sex. Where available, HLA class I and class II types were obtained from metadata supplied by the sample provider rather than from assay-based typing. The investigation overall reported the following: The amount of clinical and demographic metadata varied by source and participant and was provided uncurated.

The CDR3, from cysteine to phenylalanine, totals 14 residues. The CDR3 DNA has 42 bases and is translated from base 1. V trim: 6 bases; J trim: 1 base; unmatched bases: 4. CDR1 and CDR2 are drawn from the germline V gene: ENHRY, SYGVKD. The immunoSEQ Assay, a bias-controlled multiplex PCR, was used to amplify TCRbeta CDR3 regions from genomic DNA. The original pipeline was this. The number of nucleated cells in each sample was estimated by amplification of reference gene primers within the assay. Sequence reads were collapsed and filtered to measure the absolute abundance of every unique TCRbeta CDR3 rearrangement. Productive Simpson clonality was computed per sample as the square root of Simpson's diversity index over productive rearrangements. Imported from immuneACCESS, the table was reduced by TCRdb to in-frame sequences with V and J called. These copies leave out some clones; in studies compared against another copy, an unresolved V gene accounts for under half, and the cause of the remainder is not known. That table gives V, J and clone size, and the DNA gave D and trimming. The sample has approximately 96,000 clones on record, approximately 90% of them singletons. Clones ranked in the top ten supply 1.5% to 2% of the sample.

Points on this clone: The antigen this receptor binds is unknown. Base quality data are lacking; no much larger clone is found one base away.

Collaborating institutions collected whole blood in K2EDTA tubes following their own protocols. Collaborator samples were shipped for TCRbeta analysis as frozen whole blood, isolated PBMCs, or DNA extracted from either sample type. The V and J segments used are TRBV10-3 and TRBJ2-5; 8 central nucleotides agree with TRBD2. The clonotype comes from a man between 60 and 70 years old with acute or convalescent COVID-19. Sequenced sample: peripheral blood. The DNA reads as follows: TGTGCCATCAGCCCGGGAGGGATCCAAGAGACCCAGTACTTC. Its protein is CAISPGGIQETQYF.